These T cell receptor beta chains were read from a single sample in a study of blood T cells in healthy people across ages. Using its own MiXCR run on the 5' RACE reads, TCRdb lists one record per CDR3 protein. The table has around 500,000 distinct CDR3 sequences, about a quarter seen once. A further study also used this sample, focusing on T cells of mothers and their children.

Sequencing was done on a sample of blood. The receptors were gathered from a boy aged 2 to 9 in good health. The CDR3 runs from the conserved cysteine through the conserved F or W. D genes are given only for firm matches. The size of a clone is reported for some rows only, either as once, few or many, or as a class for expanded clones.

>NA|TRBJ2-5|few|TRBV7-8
TGTGCCAGCAGCTTAGCGCCGGAAGGAGGTTACCGGAGTGGGTTTCCGCAAGAGACCCAGTACTTC
CASSLAPEGGYRSGFPQETQYF
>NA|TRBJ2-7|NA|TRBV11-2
TGTGCCAGCAGCTTACGGACTGAGACCTCCTACGAGCAGTACTTC
CASSLRTETSYEQYF
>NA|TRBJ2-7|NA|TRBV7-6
TGTGCCAGCGGACAGAAGTCCGAGCAGTACTTC
CASGQKSEQYF
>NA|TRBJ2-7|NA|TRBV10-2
TGCGCCAGCAGTGAGAATCACGGCTACGAGCAGTACTTC
CASSENHGYEQYF
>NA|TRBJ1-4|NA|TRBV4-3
TGCGCCAGCAGCCCTGTTGCAACTAATGAAAAACTGTTTTTT
CASSPVATNEKLFF
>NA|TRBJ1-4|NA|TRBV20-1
TGCAGTGCCCACCAAGGGAGTTCGGGTAATCTGTTTTTT
CSAHQGSSGNLFF
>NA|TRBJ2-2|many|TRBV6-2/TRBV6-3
TGTGCCAGCACCAGGAACACCGGGGAGCTGTTTTTT
CASTRNTGELFF
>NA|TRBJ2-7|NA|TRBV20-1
TGCAGTGCTAGGGATCCAGGGGAAACCTACGAGCAGTACTTC
CSARDPGETYEQYF
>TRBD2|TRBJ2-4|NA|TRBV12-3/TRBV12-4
TGTGCCAGCAGTTTGGGGGGGGGTCAAAACATTCAGTACTTC
CASSLGGGQNIQYF
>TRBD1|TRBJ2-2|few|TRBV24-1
TGTGCCACCAGTGATTCAACCGATAACAGGGGCGGGGAGCTGTTTTTT
CATSDSTDNRGGELFF
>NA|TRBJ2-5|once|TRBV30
TGTGCCTGGAGTAGAAGATGGTTAGTTAGCGAGGGCAGGGTCCAAGAGACCCAGTACTTC
CAWSRRWLVSEGRVQETQYF
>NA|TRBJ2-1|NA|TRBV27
TGTGCCAGCAGGCACGACTACTCGCAGTTCTTC
CASRHDYSQFF
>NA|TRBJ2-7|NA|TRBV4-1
TGCGCCAGCAGCCTTGACACGAACTCCTACGAGCAGTACTTC
CASSLDTNSYEQYF
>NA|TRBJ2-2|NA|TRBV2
TGTGCCAGCAGTACTACTGGCGCGAACACCGGGGAGCTGTTTTTT
CASSTTGANTGELFF
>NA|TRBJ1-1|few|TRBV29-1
TGCAGCGTTGTGGAGTACCGGGACACTGAAGCTTTCTTT
CSVVEYRDTEAFF
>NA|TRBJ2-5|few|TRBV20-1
TGCAGTGCTAGTCGTCTGGAAGAGACCCAGTACTTC
CSASRLEETQYF
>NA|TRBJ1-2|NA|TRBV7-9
TGTGCCAGCAGCTTAACGGGGGGCTACACCTTC
CASSLTGGYTF
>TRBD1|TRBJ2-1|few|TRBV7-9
TGTGCCAGCAGCTCTCCGGACAGGGGCCATGAGCAGTTCTTC
CASSSPDRGHEQFF
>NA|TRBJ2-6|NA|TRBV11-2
TGTGCCAGCAGCTTTAGCCAGGGGTCTGGGGCCAACGTCCTGACTTTC
CASSFSQGSGANVLTF
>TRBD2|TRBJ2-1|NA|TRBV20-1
TGCAGTGCTAGAGACGGGACTAGCGGGGCTGATGAGCAGTTCTTC
CSARDGTSGADEQFF
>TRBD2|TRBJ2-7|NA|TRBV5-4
TGTGCCAGCAGCTTCCGGCGCGGGAGGGTCGACGAGCAGTACTTC
CASSFRRGRVDEQYF
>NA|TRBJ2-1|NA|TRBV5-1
TGCGCCAGCACTCCCGGGACGAGCTACAATGAGCAGTTCTTC
CASTPGTSYNEQFF
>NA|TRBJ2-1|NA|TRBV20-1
TGCAGTGGACGCGAAAGTCTGGGGAGAAACAATGAGCAGTTCTTC
CSGRESLGRNNEQFF
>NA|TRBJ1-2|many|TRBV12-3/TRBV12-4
TGTGCCAGCAGTTTAGACTCTGCGGCGGGCTACACCTTC
CASSLDSAAGYTF
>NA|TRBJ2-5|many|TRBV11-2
TGCGCCAGCAGCTTGGTTGGAGGACGGGAGACCCAGTACTTC
CASSLVGGRETQYF
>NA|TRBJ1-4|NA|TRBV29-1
TGCAGCGTTGAAGCTCCAACTAATGAAAAACTGTTTTTT
CSVEAPTNEKLFF
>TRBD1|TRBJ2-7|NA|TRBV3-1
TGTGCCAGCAGCCCTAAGAGCGTATACCGGGACAGGGGCTACGAGCAGTACTTC
CASSPKSVYRDRGYEQYF
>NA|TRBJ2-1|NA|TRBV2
TGTGCCAGCGGCTCCGACTACAATGAGCAGTTCTTC
CASGSDYNEQFF
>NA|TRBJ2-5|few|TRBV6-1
TGTGCCAGCGGAGTAGAGTTACAAGAGACCCAGTACTTC
CASGVELQETQYF
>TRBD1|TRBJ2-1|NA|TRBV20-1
TGCAGTGCTACCTCCTCCGGGACAGGGGGCTACAATGAGCAGTTCTTC
CSATSSGTGGYNEQFF
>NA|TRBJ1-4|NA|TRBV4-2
TGTGCCAGCAGCGAGGCAGGGTACGGTGAAAAACTGTTTTTT
CASSEAGYGEKLFF
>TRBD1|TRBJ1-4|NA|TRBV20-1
TGCAGTGCTAGAGCGCCGCCGGGACAGGGGGATCATAATGAAAAACTGTTTTTT
CSARAPPGQGDHNEKLFF
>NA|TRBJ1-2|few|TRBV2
TGTGCCAGCAGTGACGAGGACTATGGCTACACCTTC
CASSDEDYGYTF
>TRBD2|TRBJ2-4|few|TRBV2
TGTGCCAGCAATCGACTAGCCGGGGAGGCCAAAAACATTCAGTACTTC
CASNRLAGEAKNIQYF
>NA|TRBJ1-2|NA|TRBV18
TGTGCCAGCTCACCAGGAACGGGGGACATCAATGGCTACACCTTC
CASSPGTGDINGYTF
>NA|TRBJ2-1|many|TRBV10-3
TGTGCCATCAGTGGACTAGAAGGGGGTGAGCAGTTCTTC
CAISGLEGGEQFF
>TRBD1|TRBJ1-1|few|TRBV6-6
TGTGCCAGCAGTTCCACCAAGACAGGGACGACTGAAGCTTTCTTT
CASSSTKTGTTEAFF
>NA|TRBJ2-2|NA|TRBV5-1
TGCGCCAGCAGCTGGGGGAAGAACACCGGGGAGCTGTTTTTT
CASSWGKNTGELFF
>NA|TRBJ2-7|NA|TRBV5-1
TGCGCCAGCAGCTTGAACTCATTGGACGAGCAGTACTTC
CASSLNSLDEQYF
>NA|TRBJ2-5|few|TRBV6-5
TGTGCCAGCAGTTTGACGCACACCCAAGAGACCCAGTACTTC
CASSLTHTQETQYF
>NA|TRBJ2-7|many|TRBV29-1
TGCAGCGTCGCTACTACGCTCGAGCAGTACTTC
CSVATTLEQYF
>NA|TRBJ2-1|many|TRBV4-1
TGCGCCAGCAGCCAAGTTGGGGACGGATACAATGAGCAGTTCTTC
CASSQVGDGYNEQFF
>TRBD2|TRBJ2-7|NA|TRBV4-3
TGCGCCAGCAGCCCCCCCCCAACTAGCGGAGCTTTCTACGAGCAGTACTTC
CASSPPPTSGAFYEQYF
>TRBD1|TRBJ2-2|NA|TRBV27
TGTGCCAGCAGTCTTTATTCCGGACAGGGAGGCAACACCGGGGAGCTGTTTTTT
CASSLYSGQGGNTGELFF
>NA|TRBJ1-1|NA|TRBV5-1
TGCGCCAGCAGCTTGGCAGGGTCGGGGGGTTATGAAGCTTTCTTT
CASSLAGSGGYEAFF
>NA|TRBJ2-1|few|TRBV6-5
TGTGCCAGCAGTTCCGACACTTTGGGGAATGAGCAGTTCTTC
CASSSDTLGNEQFF
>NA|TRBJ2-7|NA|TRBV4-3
TGCGCCAGCAGCCAAGACAGGGGCGACGAGCAGTACTTC
CASSQDRGDEQYF
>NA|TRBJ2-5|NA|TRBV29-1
TGCAGCGTTGGGGATTTTCGGGGAGAGACCCAGTACTTC
CSVGDFRGETQYF
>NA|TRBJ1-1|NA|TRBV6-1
TGTGCCAGCACGCCGTTGACAGGCATGAACACTGAAGCTTTCTTT
CASTPLTGMNTEAFF
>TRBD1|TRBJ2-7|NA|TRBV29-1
TGCAGCGTTGAGGTTGACAGGGGGGGCTCCTACGAGCAGTACTTC
CSVEVDRGGSYEQYF
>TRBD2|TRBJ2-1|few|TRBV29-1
TGCAGCGTTGTTGGTAGCGGGAGGGGCAATGAGCAGTTCTTC
CSVVGSGRGNEQFF
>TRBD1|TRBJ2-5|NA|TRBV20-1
TGCAGTGCTATAAGGGACAGCCCCGAGACCCAGTACTTC
CSAIRDSPETQYF
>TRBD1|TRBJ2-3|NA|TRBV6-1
TGTGCCAGCAGTGCATCAACAGGGGAGCAAGAGACCCAGTACTTT
CASSASTGEQETQYF
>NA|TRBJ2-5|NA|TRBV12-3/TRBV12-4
TGTGCCAGCAGTTTAGCGCGGGGCAGGGGGAAACTATTAAGGACCCAGTACTTC
CASSLARGRGKLLRTQYF